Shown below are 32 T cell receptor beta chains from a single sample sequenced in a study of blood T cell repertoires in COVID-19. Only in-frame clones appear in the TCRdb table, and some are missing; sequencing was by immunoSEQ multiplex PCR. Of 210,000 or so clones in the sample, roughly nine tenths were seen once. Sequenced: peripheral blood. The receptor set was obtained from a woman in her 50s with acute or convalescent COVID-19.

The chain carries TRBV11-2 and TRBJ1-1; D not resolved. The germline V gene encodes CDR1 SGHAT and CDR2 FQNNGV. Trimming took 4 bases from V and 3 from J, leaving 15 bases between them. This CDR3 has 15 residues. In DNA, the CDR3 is TGTGCCAGCAGCTCAACTCCATTACAGTACACTGAAGCTTTCTTT. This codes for CASSSTPLQYTEAFF.

In nucleotides, the CDR3 is TGTGCCAGCAGATCGGGCCGGGACAGGGGGGGACACGAGCAGTACTTC. Its translation: CASRSGRDRGGHEQYF. V is TRBV6-6 and J is TRBJ2-7, with 11 bases aligning to TRBD1. The V gene's germline CDR1 is MNHNY and CDR2 SVGAGI (reference sequence). Trimming removed 6 bases from V and 5 bases from J; junction bases left unmatched: 12. The length of the CDR3 is 16 residues.

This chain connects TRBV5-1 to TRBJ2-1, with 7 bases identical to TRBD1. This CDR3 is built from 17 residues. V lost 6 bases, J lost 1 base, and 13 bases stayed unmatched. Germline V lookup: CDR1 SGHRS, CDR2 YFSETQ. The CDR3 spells CASKLQGVRGSYNEQFF. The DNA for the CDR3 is TGCGCCAGCAAACTTCAGGGGGTAAGGGGATCCTACAATGAGCAGTTCTTC.

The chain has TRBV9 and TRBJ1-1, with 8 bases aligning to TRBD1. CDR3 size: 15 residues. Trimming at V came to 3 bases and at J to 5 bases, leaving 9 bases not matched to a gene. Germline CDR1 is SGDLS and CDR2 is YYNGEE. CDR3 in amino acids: CASSAYGQGTTEAFF. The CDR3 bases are TGTGCCAGCAGCGCCTATGGACAGGGTACGACTGAAGCTTTCTTT.

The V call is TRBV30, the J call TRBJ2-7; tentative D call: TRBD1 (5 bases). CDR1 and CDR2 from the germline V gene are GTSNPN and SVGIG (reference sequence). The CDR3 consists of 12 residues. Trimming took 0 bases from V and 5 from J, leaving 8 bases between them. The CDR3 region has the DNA TGTGCCTGGAGTGTAGCAGGGAACGAGCAGTACTTC. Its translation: CAWSVAGNEQYF.

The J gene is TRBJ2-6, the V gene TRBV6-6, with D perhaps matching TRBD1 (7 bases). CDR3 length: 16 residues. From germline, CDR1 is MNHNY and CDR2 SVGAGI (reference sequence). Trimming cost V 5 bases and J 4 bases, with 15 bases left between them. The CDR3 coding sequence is TGTGCCAGCAGTCTAGGAGGGGGCGCCGGGGCCAACGTCCTGACTTTC. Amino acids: CASSLGGGAGANVLTF.

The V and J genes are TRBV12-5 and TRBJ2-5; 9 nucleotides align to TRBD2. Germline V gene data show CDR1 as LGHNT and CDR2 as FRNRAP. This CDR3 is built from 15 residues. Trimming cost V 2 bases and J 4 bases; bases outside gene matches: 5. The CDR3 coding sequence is TGTGCTAGTGGTTTGATGCGGGGGGGCATAGAGACCCAGTACTTC. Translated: CASGLMRGGIETQYF.

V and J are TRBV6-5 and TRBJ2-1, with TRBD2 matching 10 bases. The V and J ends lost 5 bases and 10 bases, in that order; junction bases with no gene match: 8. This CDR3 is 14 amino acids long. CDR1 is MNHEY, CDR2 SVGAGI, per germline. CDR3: CASSRSSGGGEQFF. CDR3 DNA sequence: TGTGCCAGCAGTCGGTCTAGCGGGGGAGGAGAGCAGTTCTTC.

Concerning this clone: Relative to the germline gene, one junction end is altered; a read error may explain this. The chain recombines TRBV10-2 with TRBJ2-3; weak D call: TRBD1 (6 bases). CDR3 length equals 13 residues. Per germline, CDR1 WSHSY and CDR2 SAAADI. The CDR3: CASSYLRNRDGLF. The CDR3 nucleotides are TGCGCCAGCAGTTATTTGCGCAACAGGGACGGGCTTTTT.

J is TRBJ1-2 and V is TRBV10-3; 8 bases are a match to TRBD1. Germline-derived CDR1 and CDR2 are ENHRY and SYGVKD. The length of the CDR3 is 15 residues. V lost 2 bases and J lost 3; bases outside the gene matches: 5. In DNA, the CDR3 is TGTGCCATCAGTGAGCCAGGGGGCTTGTACTATGGCTACACCTTC. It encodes CAISEPGGLYYGYTF.

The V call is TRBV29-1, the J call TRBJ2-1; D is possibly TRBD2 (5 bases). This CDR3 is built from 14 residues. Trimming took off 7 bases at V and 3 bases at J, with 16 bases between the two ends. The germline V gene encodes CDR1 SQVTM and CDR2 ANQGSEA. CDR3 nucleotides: TGCAGCGCAAGGAGCGGAGCTAACTACAATGAGCAGTTCTTC. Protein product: CSARSGANYNEQFF.

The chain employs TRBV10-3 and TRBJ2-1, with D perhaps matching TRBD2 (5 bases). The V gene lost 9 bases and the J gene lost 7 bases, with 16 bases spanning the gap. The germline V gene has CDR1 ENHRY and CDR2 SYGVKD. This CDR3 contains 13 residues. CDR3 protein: CAISYREGNEQFF. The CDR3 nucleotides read TGTGCCATATCGTATCGGGAAGGGAATGAGCAGTTCTTC.

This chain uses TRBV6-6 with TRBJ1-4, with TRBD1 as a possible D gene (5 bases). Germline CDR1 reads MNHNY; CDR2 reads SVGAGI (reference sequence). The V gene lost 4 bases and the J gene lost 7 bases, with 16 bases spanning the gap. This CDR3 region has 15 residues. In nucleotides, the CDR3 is TGTGCCAGCAGTTCTCGGGGGGTCGAGGGTGAAAAACTGTTTTTT. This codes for CASSSRGVEGEKLFF.

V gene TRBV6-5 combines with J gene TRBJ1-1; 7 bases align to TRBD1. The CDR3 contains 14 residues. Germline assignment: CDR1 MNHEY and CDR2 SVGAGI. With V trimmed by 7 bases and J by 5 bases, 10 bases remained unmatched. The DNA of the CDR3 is TGTGCCAGCACCGTACAGGGGATCTGGACTGAAGCTTTCTTT. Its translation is CASTVQGIWTEAFF.

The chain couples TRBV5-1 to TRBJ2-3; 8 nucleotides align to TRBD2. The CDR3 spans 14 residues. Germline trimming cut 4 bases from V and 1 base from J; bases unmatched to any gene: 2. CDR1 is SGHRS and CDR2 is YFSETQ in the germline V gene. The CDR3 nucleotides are TGCGCCAGCAGCCTTAGCGGGGGCACAGATACGCAGTATTTT. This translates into CASSLSGGTDTQYF.

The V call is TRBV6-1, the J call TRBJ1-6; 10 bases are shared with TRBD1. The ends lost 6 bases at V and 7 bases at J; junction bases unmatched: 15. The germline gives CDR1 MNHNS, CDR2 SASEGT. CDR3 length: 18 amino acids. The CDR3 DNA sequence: TGTGCCAGCAGGGAAAATTTGCAGTTGGGACAGGGGAATTCACCCCTCCACTTT. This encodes CASRENLQLGQGNSPLHF.

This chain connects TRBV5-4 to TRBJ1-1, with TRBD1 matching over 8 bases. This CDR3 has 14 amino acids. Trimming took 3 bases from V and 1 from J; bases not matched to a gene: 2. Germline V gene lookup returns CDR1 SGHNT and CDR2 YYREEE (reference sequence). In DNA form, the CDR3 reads TGTGCCAGCAGCTACCAGGGGGCGAACACTGAAGCTTTCTTT. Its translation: CASSYQGANTEAFF.

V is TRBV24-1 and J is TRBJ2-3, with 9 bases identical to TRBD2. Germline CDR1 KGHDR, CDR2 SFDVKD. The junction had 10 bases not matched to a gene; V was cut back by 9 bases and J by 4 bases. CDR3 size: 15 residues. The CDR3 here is CATSTRAGGADTQYF. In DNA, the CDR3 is TGTGCCACCTCCACGCGGGCGGGGGGGGCAGATACGCAGTATTTT.

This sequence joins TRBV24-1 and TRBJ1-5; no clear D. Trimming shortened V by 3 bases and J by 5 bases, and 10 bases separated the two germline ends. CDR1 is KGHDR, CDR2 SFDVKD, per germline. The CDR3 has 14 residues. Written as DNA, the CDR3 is TGTGCCACCAGTGATCGAGGCACTTATCAGCCCCAGCATTTT. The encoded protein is CATSDRGTYQPQHF.

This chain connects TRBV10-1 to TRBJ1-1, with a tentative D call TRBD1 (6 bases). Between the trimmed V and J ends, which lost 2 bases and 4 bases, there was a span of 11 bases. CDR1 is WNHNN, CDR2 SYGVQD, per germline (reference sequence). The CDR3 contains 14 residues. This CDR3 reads CASSETGSGTEAFF. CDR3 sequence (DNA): TGCGCCAGCAGTGAGACAGGGTCGGGCACTGAAGCTTTCTTT.

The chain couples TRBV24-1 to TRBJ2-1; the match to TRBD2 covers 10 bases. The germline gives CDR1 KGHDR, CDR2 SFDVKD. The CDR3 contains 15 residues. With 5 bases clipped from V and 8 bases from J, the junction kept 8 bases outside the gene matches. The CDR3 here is CATSGSSGRADEQFF. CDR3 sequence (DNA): TGTGCCACCAGTGGTTCGAGCGGGAGGGCCGATGAGCAGTTCTTC.

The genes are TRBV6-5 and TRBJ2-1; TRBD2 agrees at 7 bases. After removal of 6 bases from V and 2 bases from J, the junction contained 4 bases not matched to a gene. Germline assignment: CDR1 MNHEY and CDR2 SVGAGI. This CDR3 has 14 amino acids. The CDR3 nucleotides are TGTGCCAGCAGGGACCTAGCGGCCTACAATGAGCAGTTCTTC. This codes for CASRDLAAYNEQFF.

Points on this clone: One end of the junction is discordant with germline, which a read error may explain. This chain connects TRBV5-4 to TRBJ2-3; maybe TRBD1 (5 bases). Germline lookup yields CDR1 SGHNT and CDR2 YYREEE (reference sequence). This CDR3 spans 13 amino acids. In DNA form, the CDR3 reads TGTGTCAGCACCGCGGCAAGGGGAGATACGCAGTATTTT. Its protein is CVSTAARGDTQYF.

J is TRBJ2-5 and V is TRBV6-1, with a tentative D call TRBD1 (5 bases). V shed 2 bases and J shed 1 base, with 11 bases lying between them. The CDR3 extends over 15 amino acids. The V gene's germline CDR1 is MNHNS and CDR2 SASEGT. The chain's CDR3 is CASSERGRSQETQYF. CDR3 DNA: TGTGCCAGCAGTGAAAGGGGAAGAAGCCAAGAGACCCAGTACTTC.

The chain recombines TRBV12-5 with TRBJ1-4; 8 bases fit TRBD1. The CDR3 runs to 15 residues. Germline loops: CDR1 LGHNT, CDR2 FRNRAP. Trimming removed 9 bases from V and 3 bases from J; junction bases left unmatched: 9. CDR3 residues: CASRTGILSNEKLFF. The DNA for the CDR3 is TGTGCTAGCAGGACAGGGATTCTATCTAATGAAAAACTGTTTTTT.

The CDR3 DNA reads as TGTGCCAGCAGCTTAGGCCTTTCGGGTTTGGGTCAAGAGACCCAGTACTTC. Protein product: CASSLGLSGLGQETQYF. V is TRBV11-2 and J is TRBJ2-5; no clear D gene. Trimming removed 1 base at V and 2 bases at J, with 17 bases between. Per the germline V gene, CDR1 is SGHAT and CDR2 is FQNNGV. CDR3 size: 17 residues.

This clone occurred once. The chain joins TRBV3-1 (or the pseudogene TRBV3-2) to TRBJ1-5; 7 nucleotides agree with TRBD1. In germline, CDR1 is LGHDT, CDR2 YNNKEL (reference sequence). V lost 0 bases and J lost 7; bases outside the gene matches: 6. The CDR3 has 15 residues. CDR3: CASSQEGGRVQPQHF. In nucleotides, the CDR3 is TGTGCCAGCAGCCAAGAAGGGGGCAGGGTACAGCCCCAGCATTTT.

The DNA of the CDR3 is TGTGCCAGCAGTTTACAGGGGTACGAGCAGTACTTC. Protein: CASSLQGYEQYF. V and J are TRBV11-2 and TRBJ2-7, with 7 bases that match TRBD1. V lost 6 bases and J lost 4; bases outside the gene matches: 3. The CDR3 length is 12 residues. Germline assignment: CDR1 SGHAT and CDR2 FQNNGV.

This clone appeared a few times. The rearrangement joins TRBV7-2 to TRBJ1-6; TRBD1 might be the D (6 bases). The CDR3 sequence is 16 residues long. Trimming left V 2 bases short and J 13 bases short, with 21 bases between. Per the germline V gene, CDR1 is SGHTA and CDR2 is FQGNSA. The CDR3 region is CASSLSGTGTSVPLHF. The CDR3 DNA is TGTGCCAGCAGCTTATCTGGTACCGGGACATCTGTCCCCCTCCACTTT.

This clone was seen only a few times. The CDR3 spells CASSAGQGYEQYF. In nucleotides, the CDR3 is TGTGCCAGCAGCGCGGGACAGGGCTACGAGCAGTACTTC. The chain joins TRBV5-4 to TRBJ2-7, with 9 nucleotides matching TRBD1. Germline CDR1 and CDR2: SGHNT and YYREEE (reference sequence). The CDR3 covers 13 residues. V was pared by 4 bases and J by 3 bases, with 2 bases of the junction left unmatched.

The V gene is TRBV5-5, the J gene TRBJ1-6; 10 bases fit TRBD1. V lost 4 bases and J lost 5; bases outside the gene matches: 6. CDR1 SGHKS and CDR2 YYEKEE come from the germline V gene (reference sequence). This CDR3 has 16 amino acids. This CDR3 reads CASSVDRGLNNSPLHF. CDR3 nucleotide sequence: TGTGCCAGCAGCGTAGACAGGGGGCTTAATAATTCACCCCTCCACTTT.

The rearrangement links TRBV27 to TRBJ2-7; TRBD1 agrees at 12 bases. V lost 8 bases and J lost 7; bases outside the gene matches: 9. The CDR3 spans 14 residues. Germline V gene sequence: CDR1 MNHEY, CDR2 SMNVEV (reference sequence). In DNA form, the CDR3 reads TGTGCCAGCCCTAGGGGACAGGGGGCGCGTGAGCAGTACTTC. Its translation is CASPRGQGAREQYF.